This TCR beta chain was sequenced for a study of blood T cell repertoires in COVID-19. Across the study: Italy, Spain and the United States were the sources of the convalescent and acute COVID-19 samples. Sources were T cells, B-cell-depleted T cells, or PBMCs; the material itself was cDNA or gDNA.

As originally analysed: Amplifying reference gene primers gave estimates of nucleated cell counts. Libraries were prepared by immunoSEQ multiplex PCR; TCRdb keeps only in-frame clonotypes and omits some of them. The V and J calls and clone size were taken over from that table, and D and trimming were inferred from the DNA. The table records some 370,000 clones, around 91% of them present only once. The source is a man in his late teens or twenties with active or convalescent COVID-19. Material for sequencing was peripheral blood.

CDR3 sequence: CASSQRGLAGGPETQYF. For the CDR3, the DNA is TGCGCCAGCAGCCAAAGGGGACTAGCGGGGGGGCCGGAGACCCAGTACTTC. The gene calls are TRBV4-3 and TRBJ2-5; 16 nucleotides match TRBD2. Germline trimming cut 2 bases from V and 5 bases from J; bases unmatched to any gene: 5. CDR3 size: 17 residues. Germline V gives CDR1 LGHNA, CDR2 YSLEER.